These 28 T cell receptor beta chains share one sample of origin, sequenced in a study of follicular helper T cells after annual influenza vaccination. Some clones are missing from TCRdb's copy, which holds only in-frame ones; the method was immunoSEQ multiplex PCR. The sample lists about 11,000 clones, over 65% seen once, with over 0.7% in the top ten. Time point described: 2014-2015 season, pre-vaccination. The specimen comprised CXCR5- memory CD4+ T cells sorted from blood, sampled on the day of influenza vaccination. The receptors originated from an adult who received the influenza vaccine.

The chain employs TRBV7-2 and TRBJ1-1, with a tentative D call TRBD1 (5 bases). This CDR3 has 14 residues. Trimming took off 1 base at V and 7 bases at J, with 13 bases between the two ends. From germline, CDR1 is SGHTA and CDR2 FQGNSA. The CDR3 region is CASSLVEGAGEAFF. CDR3 DNA: TGTGCCAGCAGCTTAGTTGAAGGGGCAGGTGAAGCTTTCTTT.

The chain employs TRBV5-1 and TRBJ1-2, with D possibly matching TRBD1 (5 bases). The CDR3 runs 15 residues. Per the germline V gene, CDR1 is SGHRS and CDR2 is YFSETQ. The V end was cut by 4 bases, the J end by 5 bases, with 18 bases between. The CDR3 DNA sequence: TGCGCCAGCAGCGGGCAGGGAGAGGAACTATATGGCTACACCTTC. Translated: CASSGQGEELYGYTF.

This clone was seen only a few times. This rearrangement joins TRBV5-4 to TRBJ2-7; 8 bases match TRBD2. The junction had 5 bases not matched to a gene; V was cut back by 4 bases and J by 5 bases. CDR3 size: 13 residues. Germline CDR1 is SGHNT and CDR2 is YYREEE (reference sequence). The CDR3 DNA reads TGTGCCAGCAGCGGAAAAGCGGGAGACGAGCAGTACTTC. Translation gives CASSGKAGDEQYF.

The V gene is TRBV21-1, the J gene TRBJ1-4; TRBD1 is the table's D call and was not checked against the DNA. TRBV21-1 is an annotated pseudogene. The CDR3 covers 18 residues. The CDR3 loop reads CASSEIRDRGRTNEKLFF. The CDR3 DNA is TGTGCCAGCAGCGAAATAAGGGACAGGGGACGGACTAATGAAAAACTGTTTTTT.

The CDR3 is CASSQIRLGGELFF. The CDR3 nucleotides are TGCGCCAGCAGCCAAATCCGCTTAGGCGGGGAGCTGTTTTTT. The rearrangement uses TRBV4-1 and TRBJ2-2; D call uncertain. The V end lost 2 bases, the J end lost 7 bases, and 11 bases lay between the germline ends. This CDR3 is 14 amino acids long. Germline assignment: CDR1 MGHRA and CDR2 YSYEKL.

The chain uses TRBV15 and TRBJ2-7, with D hard to call. The CDR3 runs to 14 residues. Per the germline V gene, CDR1 is LNHNV and CDR2 is YYDKDF (reference sequence). V was trimmed by 0 bases and J by 4 bases, leaving 10 bases between them. CDR3 sequence: CATSRDGPSYEQYF. CDR3 DNA: TGTGCCACCAGCAGAGATGGTCCTTCGTACGAGCAGTACTTC.

The V call is TRBV5-4, the J call TRBJ2-5, with TRBD1 matching over 10 bases. The ends lost 10 bases at V and 0 bases at J; junction bases unmatched: 9. The germline gives CDR1 SGHNT, CDR2 YYREEE (reference sequence). CDR3 length: 15 residues. The CDR3 DNA reads TGTGCCTATCGTAGAGGGACAGGGGACCAAGAGACCCAGTACTTC. This codes for CAYRRGTGDQETQYF.

J is TRBJ2-1 and V is TRBV14; D is possibly TRBD1 (5 bases). Germline CDR1 and CDR2: SGHDN and FVKESK. CDR3 length: 16 residues. Trimming removed 2 bases at V and 4 bases at J, with 15 bases between. DNA for the CDR3: TGTGCCAGCAGCCAACGAAGGGGCCCTGGGTACAATGAGCAGTTCTTC. This codes for CASSQRRGPGYNEQFF. The complete variable domain, with remaining parts taken from reference TRBV14 and TRBJ2-1, reads EAGVTQFPSHSVIEKGQTVTLRCDPISGHDNLYWYRRVMGKEIKFLLHFVKESKQDESGMPNNRFLAERTGGTYSTLKVQPAELEDSGVYFCASSQRRGPGYNEQFFGPGTRLTVL.

The sample holds a few counts of this clone. The chain couples TRBV10-3 to TRBJ1-5; no clear D gene. V lost 0 bases, J lost 0 bases, and 3 bases lay in between. There are 14 residues in the CDR3. From germline, CDR1 is ENHRY and CDR2 SYGVKD. The CDR3 DNA is TGTGCCATCAGTGAGTCGACTAGCAATCAGCCCCAGCATTTT. It encodes CAISESTSNQPQHF.

The chain has TRBV7-2 and TRBJ2-7; TRBD2 is a possible D gene (6 bases). This CDR3 spans 17 amino acids. Germline V lookup: CDR1 SGHTA, CDR2 FQGNSA. V shed 1 base and J shed 0 bases, with 16 bases lying between them. The CDR3 sequence is CASSLGLGAGRSYEQYF. The CDR3 nucleotides read TGTGCCAGCAGCTTAGGCCTCGGGGCGGGGCGCTCCTACGAGCAGTACTTC.

The V call is TRBV15, the J call TRBJ1-2; D not resolved. The germline V gene has CDR1 LNHNV and CDR2 YYDKDF (reference sequence). The V gene lost 0 bases and the J gene lost 1 base, with 15 bases spanning the gap. The CDR3 loop spans 17 amino acids. DNA for the CDR3: TGTGCCACCAGCAGAGATTCCGTTGGGAGGCGTAACTATGGCTACACCTTC. Residues: CATSRDSVGRRNYGYTF.

The chain recombines TRBV29-1 with TRBJ2-3; 8 bases fit TRBD1. The CDR3 is 14 amino acids. The germline gives CDR1 SQVTM, CDR2 ANQGSEA. Germline trimming cut 4 bases from V and 1 base from J; bases unmatched to any gene: 4. The CDR3, as DNA: TGCAGCGTTGGACAGGGGTATGGCACAGATACGCAGTATTTT. Translated: CSVGQGYGTDTQYF.

This sequence joins TRBV19 and TRBJ1-5; D not resolved. The V gene's germline CDR1 is LNHDA and CDR2 SQIVND (reference sequence). The CDR3 runs to 12 residues. Trimming shortened V by 1 base and J by 6 bases, and 4 bases separated the two germline ends. The CDR3 region has the DNA TGTGCCAGTAGTATAGGGGGTCAGCCCCAGCATTTT. This translates into CASSIGGQPQHF.

The chain carries TRBV19 and TRBJ1-5; unclear D gene. The length of the CDR3 is 17 residues. Per the germline V gene, CDR1 is LNHDA and CDR2 is SQIVND (reference sequence). The V and J ends lost 6 bases and 1 base respectively, with 19 bases between them. The CDR3 loop reads CASSISPFRSSNQPQHF. The DNA of the CDR3 is TGTGCCAGTAGCATCTCCCCCTTTCGGAGCAGCAATCAGCCCCAGCATTTT.

V is TRBV28 and J is TRBJ2-4; D not resolved. This CDR3 comprises 15 residues. Germline loops: CDR1 MDHEN, CDR2 SYDVKM. The V end was cut by 6 bases, the J end by 0 bases, with 12 bases between. The CDR3 protein is CASSSRLLAKNIQYF. The CDR3 DNA follows: TGTGCCAGCAGCTCCCGGTTACTAGCCAAAAACATTCAGTACTTC.

The chain carries TRBV6-1 and TRBJ1-3; D call uncertain. Trimming took off 4 bases at V and 4 bases at J, with 11 bases between the two ends. This CDR3 contains 14 residues. The germline gives CDR1 MNHNS, CDR2 SASEGT. Here the CDR3 DNA reads TGTGCCAGCAGTGTCGGGTCGGTAGGAAACACCATATATTTT. The encoded protein is CASSVGSVGNTIYF.

This chain joins TRBV7-9 and TRBJ1-4, with a tentative D call TRBD1 (5 bases). From germline, CDR1 is SEHNR and CDR2 FQNEAQ (reference sequence). Between the trimmed V and J ends, which lost 3 bases and 8 bases, there was a span of 16 bases. CDR3 length: 15 amino acids. CDR3 residues: CASSFGQVPREKLFF. The CDR3 bases are TGTGCCAGCAGCTTTGGACAAGTCCCCAGAGAAAAACTGTTTTTT. Filled out from reference TRBV7-9 and TRBJ1-4, the complete variable domain reads DTGVSQNPRHKITKRGQNVTFRCDPISEHNRLYWYRQTLGQGPEFLTYFQNEAQLEKSRLLSDRFSAERPKGSFSTLEIQRTEQGDSAMYLCASSFGQVPREKLFFGSGTQLSVL.

V and J are TRBV27 and TRBJ2-5; 9 bases align to TRBD1. Trimming at V came to 6 bases and at J to 5 bases, leaving 4 bases not matched to a gene. This CDR3 has 13 residues. Germline CDR1 reads MNHEY; CDR2 reads SMNVEV (reference sequence). CDR3 DNA sequence: TGTGCCAGCAGGGGGACAGGGAGCGAGACCCAGTACTTC. Protein product: CASRGTGSETQYF.

This chain links TRBV29-1 with TRBJ2-7, with 8 bases lining up with TRBD1. The germline V gene has CDR1 SQVTM and CDR2 ANQGSEA. This CDR3 comprises 15 residues. The ends lost 7 bases at V and 2 bases at J; junction bases unmatched: 13. The CDR3 is CSARQGSFETYEQYF. The CDR3 region has the DNA TGCAGCGCACGACAGGGGTCCTTCGAGACCTACGAGCAGTACTTC.

This chain links TRBV9 with TRBJ2-3, with D unclear. V lost 0 bases and J 2 bases, leaving 10 bases between the germline ends. The CDR3 contains 15 residues. The germline CDR1 and CDR2 sequences are SGDLS and YYNGEE. The DNA for the CDR3 is TGTGCCAGCAGCGTAGGCAATGGGCACACAGATACGCAGTATTTT. It is translated as CASSVGNGHTDTQYF.

This clone occurred a few times. This chain connects TRBV28 to TRBJ1-2; 9 bases map to TRBD1. The CDR3 length is 14 residues. Germline trimming cut 7 bases from V and 4 bases from J; bases unmatched to any gene: 7. From germline, CDR1 is MDHEN and CDR2 SYDVKM. This CDR3 is CASTLGDRAYGYTF. In nucleotides, the CDR3 is TGTGCCAGCACCCTGGGGGACAGGGCCTATGGCTACACCTTC.

The CDR3 loop is CARGSGGLNNEQFF. DNA of the CDR3: TGTGCCCGGGGGTCCGGGGGACTTAACAATGAGCAGTTCTTC. The J gene is TRBJ2-1, the V gene TRBV30, with D possibly being TRBD2 (6 bases). The V end was cut by 8 bases, the J end by 5 bases, with 19 bases between. The CDR3 spans 14 residues. Germline V gene data show CDR1 as GTSNPN and CDR2 as SVGIG (reference sequence).

The chain carries TRBV28 and TRBJ1-5; D unclear. From germline, CDR1 is MDHEN and CDR2 SYDVKM. This CDR3 is 13 amino acids long. Trimming cost V 3 bases and J 2 bases, with 5 bases left between them. The chain's CDR3 is CASSLSGNQPQHF. The CDR3, as DNA: TGTGCCAGCAGTTTGAGCGGCAATCAGCCCCAGCATTTT.

The V and J genes are TRBV6-1 and TRBJ1-3; the D is unclear. Germline V CDR1 and CDR2: MNHNS, SASEGT. The V gene lost 4 bases and the J gene lost 0 bases, with 4 bases spanning the gap. There are 13 residues in the CDR3. In DNA form, the CDR3 reads TGTGCCAGCAGTGGGCTCTCTGGAAACACCATATATTTT. This encodes CASSGLSGNTIYF.

The gene calls are TRBV19 and TRBJ2-1; 8 nucleotides agree with TRBD2. Trimming removed 5 bases from V and 0 bases from J; junction bases left unmatched: 3. From germline, CDR1 is LNHDA and CDR2 SQIVND (reference sequence). The CDR3 has 15 residues. The CDR3 region is CASSGTSGSYNEQFF. In nucleotides, the CDR3 is TGTGCCAGTAGTGGAACTAGCGGCTCCTACAATGAGCAGTTCTTC.

The rearrangement uses TRBV27 and TRBJ2-5; 10 bases match TRBD2. This CDR3 is 17 amino acids long. The V and J ends lost 3 bases and 5 bases, in that order; junction bases with no gene match: 12. Germline assignment: CDR1 MNHEY and CDR2 SMNVEV (reference sequence). The CDR3 DNA is TGTGCCAGCAGTTTTCGCCCCCCTAGCGGGGGAAGGGAGACCCAGTACTTC. Its protein is CASSFRPPSGGRETQYF.

This chain links TRBV4-3 with TRBJ2-1, with a weak D call TRBD2 (5 bases). The V gene's germline CDR1 is LGHNA and CDR2 YSLEER. V gave up 4 bases and J gave up 1 base, with 17 bases separating them. The CDR3 contains 17 residues. The CDR3 reads CASSRQEGPSSYNEQFF. In DNA form, the CDR3 reads TGCGCCAGCAGCCGACAAGAGGGCCCTAGTTCCTACAATGAGCAGTTCTTC.

The chain is built from TRBV10-3 and TRBJ2-1; either TRBD1 or TRBD2 may fit D (5 bases each). Germline V gene sequence: CDR1 ENHRY, CDR2 SYGVKD. The CDR3 runs 12 residues. The V end was cut by 8 bases, the J end by 7 bases, with 12 bases between. DNA for the CDR3: TGTGCCATCGGGGGACCGGGTAATGAGCAGTTCTTC. Protein product: CAIGGPGNEQFF.